Listed below are T cell receptor beta chains from one sample, sequenced in a study of cytomegalovirus exposure and HLA in healthy donors. The assay was immunoSEQ multiplex PCR, and TCRdb's table has in-frame clones only and misses some. The data contain fewer than 200,000 clones, roughly 84% of them seen just once; the ten biggest clones take up about 1.6%. The sequenced sample consisted of PBMCs. The receptors were sampled from a male donor in good health and CMV-seronegative. The CDR3 runs from the conserved cysteine through the conserved F or W. Fields, in order: J gene, V gene, clone size, D gene, CDR3 DNA, CDR3 protein. A D gene is named only where the DNA matches it firmly. Size is stated for part of the rows, as once, few or many counts, or as a class when the clone is expanded.

>TRBJ2-2|TRBV5-1|NA|NA
TGCGCCAGCAGCTTTGAGGCGTCCACCGGGGAGCTGTTTTTT
CASSFEASTGELFF
>TRBJ2-7|TRBV19|NA|TRBD1
TGTGCCAGTAGTATAGGGACAGGGACCTACGAGCAGTACTTC
CASSIGTGTYEQYF
>TRBJ2-7|TRBV6-1|NA|TRBD1
TGTGCCAGCAGTGATTCCACAGGGGGAGGCTACGAGCAGTACTTC
CASSDSTGGGYEQYF
>TRBJ2-6|TRBV27|NA|NA
TGTGCCAGCAGTTTAGGGCGGGACCCACCCACTGGGGCCAACGTCCTGACTTTC
CASSLGRDPPTGANVLTF
>TRBJ2-7|TRBV7-9|NA|TRBD2
TGTTCCAGCAGCTCGGGTCTGGCTAGCGGGAGTGAAGAGCAGTACTTC
CSSSSGLASGSEEQYF
>TRBJ1-6|TRBV5-4|NA|TRBD1
TGTGCCAGCAGCTTGGATTTTCGGGACAGGGAGAATTCACCCCTCCACTTT
CASSLDFRDRENSPLHF
>TRBJ2-5|TRBV7-9|NA|NA
TGTGCCAGCAGCTCTCCGCTGAGCGTACGAGAGACCCAGTACTTC
CASSSPLSVRETQYF
>TRBJ2-1|TRBV19|NA|NA
TGTGCCAGTTGTGCTAGCTCGAGCTCCTACAATGAGCAGTTCTTC
CASCASSSSYNEQFF
>TRBJ2-2|TRBV27|NA|TRBD2
TGTGCCAGCAGGGAGGGCGGGGGCGGGGAGCTGTTTTTT
CASREGGGGELFF
>TRBJ1-1|TRBV6-5|once|TRBD1
TGTGCCAGCACGCAACAGGGGGCGATCACTGAAGCTTTCTTT
CASTQQGAITEAFF
>TRBJ2-3|TRBV5-1|few|TRBD1
TGCGCCAGCAGCTCGACCCAGGGGGCGCGGGCAGATACGCAGTATTTT
CASSSTQGARADTQYF
>TRBJ2-3|TRBV12-1|many|NA
TGTGCCAGCAGCTTTCGGGAACACACAGATACGCAGTATTTT
CASSFREHTDTQYF
>TRBJ1-2|TRBV6-6|NA|NA
TGTGCCAGCAGCCAACAAAATGGTGGTGGCTACACCTTC
CASSQQNGGGYTF
>TRBJ1-3|TRBV28|NA|TRBD1
TGTGCCAGCAGGGGGACAGGGGGGGCTGGAAACACCATATATTTT
CASRGTGGAGNTIYF
>TRBJ1-5|TRBV7-8|NA|TRBD1
TGTGCCAGCAGCGCCTGGGACAGGGTTTCGAGCAATCAGCCCCAGCATTTT
CASSAWDRVSSNQPQHF
>TRBJ2-1|TRBV6-1|NA|TRBD1
TGTGCCAGCAGACGGGACAGGGTGAATGAGCAGTTCTTC
CASRRDRVNEQFF